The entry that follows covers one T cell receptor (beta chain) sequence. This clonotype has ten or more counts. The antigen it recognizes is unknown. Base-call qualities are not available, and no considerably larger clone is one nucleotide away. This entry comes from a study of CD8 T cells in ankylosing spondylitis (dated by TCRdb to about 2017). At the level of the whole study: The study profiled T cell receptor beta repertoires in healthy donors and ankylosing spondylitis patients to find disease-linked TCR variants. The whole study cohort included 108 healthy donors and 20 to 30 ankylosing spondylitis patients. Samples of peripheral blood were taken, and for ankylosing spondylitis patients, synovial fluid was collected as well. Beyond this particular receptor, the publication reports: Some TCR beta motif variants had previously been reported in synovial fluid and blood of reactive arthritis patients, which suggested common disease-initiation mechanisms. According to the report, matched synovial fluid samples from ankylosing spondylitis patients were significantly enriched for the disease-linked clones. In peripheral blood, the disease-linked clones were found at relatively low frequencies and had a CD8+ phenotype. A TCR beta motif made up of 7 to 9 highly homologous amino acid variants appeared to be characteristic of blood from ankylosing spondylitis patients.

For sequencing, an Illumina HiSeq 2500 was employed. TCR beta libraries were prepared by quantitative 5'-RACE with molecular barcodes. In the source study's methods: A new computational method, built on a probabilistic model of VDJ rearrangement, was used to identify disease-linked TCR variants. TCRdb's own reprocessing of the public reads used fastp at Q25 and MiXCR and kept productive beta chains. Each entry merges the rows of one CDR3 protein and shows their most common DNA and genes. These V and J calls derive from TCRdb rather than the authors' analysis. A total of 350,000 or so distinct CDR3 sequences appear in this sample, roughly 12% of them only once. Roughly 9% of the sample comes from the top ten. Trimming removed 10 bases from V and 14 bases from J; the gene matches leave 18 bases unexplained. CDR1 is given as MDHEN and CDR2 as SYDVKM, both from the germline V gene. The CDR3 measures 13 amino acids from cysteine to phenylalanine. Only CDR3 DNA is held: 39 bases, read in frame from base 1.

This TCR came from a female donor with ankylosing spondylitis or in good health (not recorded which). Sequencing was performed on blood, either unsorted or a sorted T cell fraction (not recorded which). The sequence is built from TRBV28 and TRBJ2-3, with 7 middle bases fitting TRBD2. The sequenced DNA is TGTGCCACCAACGCCGTTATAAGCGGGATATTGTATTTT. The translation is CATNAVISGILYF. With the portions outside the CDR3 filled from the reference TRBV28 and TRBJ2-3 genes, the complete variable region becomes DVKVTQSSRYLVKRTGEKVFLECVQDMDHENMFWYRQDPGLGLRLIYFSYDVKMKEKGDIPEGYSVSREKKERFSLILESASTNQTSMYLCATNAVISGILYFGPGTRLTVL.